This TCR beta chain was documented in a study of shared clonotypes between healthy human individuals. Points from the study as a whole: A few donors shared 5% to 5.5% of their naive CD4 clonotypes.

Data came from immunoSEQ multiplex PCR; TCRdb stores just in-frame clones and leaves some out. This table holds some 2,000,000 clones, over 85% found once. The CDR3 is 17 residues long. Per the germline V gene, CDR1 is SGHTS and CDR2 is YDEGEE. Trimming removed 0 bases at V and 1 base at J, with 14 bases between. As for this clone: Its antigen is not identified.

The source material was naive CD4+ T cells sorted from blood. The sample's subset: CD45RA+ positively selected. This clonotype was obtained from a man younger than 35 in good health. The rearrangement uses TRBV5-8 and TRBJ1-5; no firm D call. The CDR3 sequence: CASSLAVSYTSNQPQHF. Written as DNA, the CDR3 is TGTGCCAGCAGCTTGGCAGTAAGTTATACGAGCAATCAGCCCCAGCATTTT.